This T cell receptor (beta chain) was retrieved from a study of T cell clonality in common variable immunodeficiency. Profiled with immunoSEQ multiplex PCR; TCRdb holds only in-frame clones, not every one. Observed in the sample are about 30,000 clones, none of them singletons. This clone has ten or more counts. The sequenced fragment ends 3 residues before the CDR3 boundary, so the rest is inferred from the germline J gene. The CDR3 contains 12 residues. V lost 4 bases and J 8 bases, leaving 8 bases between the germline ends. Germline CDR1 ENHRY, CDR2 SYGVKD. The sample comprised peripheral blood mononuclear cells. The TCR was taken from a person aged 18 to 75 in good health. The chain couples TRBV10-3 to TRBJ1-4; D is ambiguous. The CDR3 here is CAISVDGEKLFF. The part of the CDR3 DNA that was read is TGTGCCATCAGTGTTGACGGGGAAAAA.